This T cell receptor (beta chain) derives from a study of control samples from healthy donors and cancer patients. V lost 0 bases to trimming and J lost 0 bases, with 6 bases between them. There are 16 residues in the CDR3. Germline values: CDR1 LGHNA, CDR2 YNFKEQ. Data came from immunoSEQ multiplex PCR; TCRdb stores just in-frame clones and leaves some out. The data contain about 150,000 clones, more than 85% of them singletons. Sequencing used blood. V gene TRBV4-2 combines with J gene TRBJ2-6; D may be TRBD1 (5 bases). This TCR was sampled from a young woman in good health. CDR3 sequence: CASSQERGSGANVLTF. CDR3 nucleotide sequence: TGTGCCAGCAGCCAAGAAAGGGGCTCTGGGGCCAACGTCCTGACTTTC.